This passage covers 30 T cell receptor beta chains from one sample sequenced in a study of blood T cell repertoires in COVID-19. Profiled with immunoSEQ multiplex PCR; TCRdb holds only in-frame clones, not every one. The table has about 150,000 clones, about four fifths seen once. The sequencing sample was made of peripheral blood. The receptors were sampled from an elderly woman with COVID-19, enrolled during active disease.

The V call is TRBV12-5, the J call TRBJ2-7; 7 nucleotides align to TRBD1. This CDR3 has 14 residues. CDR1 and CDR2 from the germline V gene are LGHNT and FRNRAP. V dropped 5 bases and J dropped 1; count of bases not matched to a gene: 5. In DNA form, the CDR3 reads TGTGCTAGTGGTACCCGGGACAGTTCCTACGAGCAGTACTTC. It encodes CASGTRDSSYEQYF. The full variable domain, in which reference TRBV12-5 and TRBJ2-7 provide the parts outside the CDR3, is DARVTQTPRHKVTEMGQEVTMRCQPILGHNTVFWYRQTMMQGLELLAYFRNRAPLDDSGMPKDRFSAEMPDATLATLKIQPSEPRDSAVYFCASGTRDSSYEQYFGPGTRLTVT.

A few counts support this clone. This sequence joins TRBV7-9 and TRBJ2-2; 12 nucleotides match TRBD2. This CDR3 region has 19 residues. Germline loops: CDR1 SEHNR, CDR2 FQNEAQ (reference sequence). J lost 5 bases, V lost 2 bases, and 12 bases had no gene match. CDR3 in DNA: TGTGCCAGCAGCTTAATCCCGGCTAGCGGGAGGGCCGGGACCGGGGAGCTGTTTTTT. It yields the protein CASSLIPASGRAGTGELFF.

The V gene is TRBV19, the J gene TRBJ1-5, with 7 bases lining up with TRBD1. Per germline, CDR1 LNHDA and CDR2 SQIVND (reference sequence). The CDR3 is made up of 15 amino acids. The ends lost 2 bases at V and 0 bases at J; junction bases unmatched: 1. CDR3 sequence: CASSIRQGSNQPQHF. The CDR3 coding sequence is TGTGCCAGTAGTATAAGACAGGGTAGCAATCAGCCCCAGCATTTT.

This clone occurred a few times. The chain employs TRBV7-3 and TRBJ2-1; 7 nucleotides align to TRBD1. V lost 6 bases, J lost 9 bases, and 11 bases stayed unmatched. Germline assignment: CDR1 SGHTA and CDR2 FQGTGA. This CDR3 has 14 residues. DNA of the CDR3: TGTGCCAGCAGGAGACAGGGTGGAGTGGGTGAGCAGTTCTTC. Translated: CASRRQGGVGEQFF.

Comment on this clone: Sequence at one end of the junction differs from germline and may be a read error. The V gene is TRBV19, the J gene TRBJ2-7; 7 bases align to TRBD1. This CDR3 contains 12 residues. CDR1 LNHDA and CDR2 SQIVND come from the germline V gene (reference sequence). The CDR3 region has the DNA TGTGCCAGTAGTTTCCAGACAGGGTCCCCGCACTTC. The encoded protein is CASSFQTGSPHF.

The rearrangement joins TRBV4-1 to TRBJ2-6; 7 positions match TRBD2. Trimming cost V 4 bases and J 0 bases; bases outside gene matches: 12. The CDR3 consists of 19 residues. Germline loops: CDR1 MGHRA, CDR2 YSYEKL. The CDR3 is CASSLGPGLTSSGANVLTF. DNA of the CDR3: TGCGCCAGCAGCCTGGGGCCGGGACTAACCAGCTCTGGGGCCAACGTCCTGACTTTC.

This sequence joins TRBV7-2 and TRBJ2-7; D may be TRBD1 (5 bases). The CDR3 loop spans 14 amino acids. Trimming removed 0 bases from V and 6 bases from J, with 12 bases in between. In germline, CDR1 is SGHTA, CDR2 FQGNSA. CDR3 sequence reads: CASSLAGLGLEQYF. The CDR3 nucleotides are TGTGCCAGCAGCTTAGCGGGCCTGGGGCTCGAGCAGTACTTC.

The chain combines TRBV7-9 with TRBJ2-5, with 7 bases identical to TRBD1. This CDR3 is 14 amino acids long. Germline CDR1 and CDR2: SEHNR and FQNEAQ (reference sequence). Trimming removed 6 bases from V and 1 base from J; junction bases left unmatched: 5. As DNA, the CDR3 is TGTGCCAGCAGATCGGACAGGCGCCAAGAGACCCAGTACTTC. Translating gives CASRSDRRQETQYF.

The genes are TRBV11-2 and TRBJ2-7; D remains unclear. The CDR3 sequence is 13 residues long. Germline CDR1 SGHAT, CDR2 FQNNGV. Trimming shortened V by 2 bases and J by 0 bases, and 5 bases separated the two germline ends. For the CDR3, the DNA is TGTGCCAGCAGCTTACACAGCTCCTACGAGCAGTACTTC. Residues: CASSLHSSYEQYF.

The CDR3 is CASSIVGQDNYGYTF. CDR3 nucleotide sequence: TGTGCCAGTAGTATAGTGGGACAGGATAACTATGGCTACACCTTC. The chain employs TRBV19 and TRBJ1-2; TRBD1 matches at 8 bases. J was trimmed by 1 base and V by 1 base; bases with no gene match: 2. The CDR3 is 15 residues long. Germline values: CDR1 LNHDA, CDR2 SQIVND (reference sequence). Full variable domain (remainder filled in from reference TRBV19 and TRBJ1-2): DGGITQSPKYLFRKEGQNVTLSCEQNLNHDAMYWYRQDPGQGLRLIYYSQIVNDFQKGDIAEGYSVSREKKESFPLTVTSAQKNPTAFYLCASSIVGQDNYGYTFGSGTRLTVV.

This rearrangement joins TRBV5-1 to TRBJ1-1; 10 bases line up with TRBD1. CDR1 is SGHRS and CDR2 is YFSETQ in the germline V gene. V lost 4 bases, J lost 0 bases, and 6 bases stayed unmatched. CDR3 length equals 16 residues. The CDR3 here is CASSPRTGGMNTEAFF. As DNA, the CDR3 is TGCGCCAGCAGCCCCAGGACAGGGGGTATGAACACTGAAGCTTTCTTT.

This chain links TRBV5-1 with TRBJ1-4; 7 positions agree with TRBD1. Germline values: CDR1 SGHRS, CDR2 YFSETQ. This CDR3 comprises 16 residues. With V trimmed by 0 bases and J by 6 bases, 8 bases remained unmatched. The CDR3 sequence is CASSLALTGADEKLFF. In DNA form, the CDR3 reads TGCGCCAGCAGCTTGGCCTTAACAGGGGCGGATGAAAAACTGTTTTTT.

The chain joins TRBV4-3 to TRBJ1-3; D unresolved. Trimming stripped 0 bases from V and 5 bases from J, with 11 bases between. The germline CDR1 and CDR2 sequences are LGHNA and YSLEER. The CDR3 loop spans 15 amino acids. This CDR3 is CASSQEIASRNTIYF. DNA of the CDR3: TGCGCCAGCAGCCAAGAAATCGCCAGTCGAAACACCATATATTTT.

The chain uses TRBV11-2 and TRBJ1-2, with 9 positions matching TRBD1. This CDR3 is built from 14 residues. Trimming removed 5 bases from V and 6 bases from J; junction bases left unmatched: 7. CDR1 is SGHAT, CDR2 FQNNGV, per germline. CDR3 DNA sequence: TGTGCCAGCAGCCGTACAGGGGGCGTAAATGGCTACACCTTC. Residues: CASSRTGGVNGYTF.

The CDR3 nucleotides are TGTGCCAGCAGCTTAGGTCGGGGGGCCCGAGATACGCAGTATTTT. As protein: CASSLGRGARDTQYF. The genes are TRBV11-3 and TRBJ2-3; maybe TRBD2 (7 bases). V was clipped by 1 base and J by 5 bases, with 13 bases between them. The CDR3 extends over 15 amino acids. CDR1 is SGHNT and CDR2 is YENEEA in the germline V gene.

This chain connects TRBV5-1 to TRBJ2-7, with D perhaps matching TRBD1 (5 bases). Per the germline V gene, CDR1 is SGHRS and CDR2 is YFSETQ. V dropped 1 base and J dropped 3 bases, with 8 bases sitting between them. The CDR3 sequence is 13 residues long. This CDR3 reads CASSLNRLYEQYF. As DNA, the CDR3 is TGCGCCAGCAGCTTGAACAGGCTCTACGAGCAGTACTTC.

This clone showed up just once. The CDR3 nucleotides read TGTGCCACCAGCAGAGCCCTCCTAGCGCTCTCCTACAATGAGCAGTTCTTC. Protein product: CATSRALLALSYNEQFF. The chain has TRBV15 and TRBJ2-1, with D perhaps TRBD2 (6 bases). V was pared by 1 base and J by 0 bases, with 13 bases between. Per germline, CDR1 LNHNV and CDR2 YYDKDF (reference sequence). The length of the CDR3 is 17 residues. The variable domain in full, completed from reference TRBV15 and TRBJ2-1, reads DAMVIQNPRYQVTQFGKPVTLSCSQTLNHNVMYWYQQKSSQAPKLLFHYYDKDFNNEADTPDNFQSRRPNTSFCFLDIRSPGLGDTAMYLCATSRALLALSYNEQFFGPGTRLTVL.

The J gene is TRBJ1-6, the V gene TRBV30, with a possible D match to TRBD1 (5 bases). The V end was cut by 3 bases, the J end by 7 bases, with 13 bases between. In germline, CDR1 is GTSNPN, CDR2 SVGIG (reference sequence). This CDR3 region has 14 residues. DNA of the CDR3: TGTGCCTGGAGCCTGGGGGGAGGGAATTCACCCCTCCACTTT. Translating it yields CAWSLGGGNSPLHF.

Regarding this clone: The junction departs from germline at one end; a sequencing error may be responsible. The chain joins TRBV7-3 to TRBJ1-1; no definite D call. This CDR3 has 13 residues. Germline CDR1 is SGHTA and CDR2 is FQGTGA. CDR3 bases: TGTGCCAGCAGCCTAACCGTGAACACTGAAGCTTTCTTT. Translating it yields CASSLTVNTEAFF.

The chain links TRBV5-1 to TRBJ2-1; 12 bases align to TRBD1. Germline loops: CDR1 SGHRS, CDR2 YFSETQ. The CDR3 is 15 residues long. The ends lost 4 bases at V and 2 bases at J; junction bases unmatched: 1. The DNA for the CDR3 is TGCGCCAGCAGCGGGACAGGGGGCACCTACAATGAGCAGTTCTTC. Translation: CASSGTGGTYNEQFF.

This clone was seen a handful of times. The chain links TRBV5-1 to TRBJ2-3; 14 bases are a match to TRBD2. CDR3 length equals 16 residues. CDR1 is SGHRS, CDR2 YFSETQ, per germline. V dropped 5 bases and J dropped 4; count of bases not matched to a gene: 6. The CDR3 coding sequence is TGCGCCAGCAGTCCTGGGACTAGCGGGGGCGCAGATACGCAGTATTTT. It yields the protein CASSPGTSGGADTQYF.

The V gene is TRBV18, the J gene TRBJ2-7; 8 bases match TRBD2. The J segment lost 3 bases and the V segment lost 6 bases, leaving 7 bases of the junction unmatched. Germline CDR1 is KGHSH and CDR2 is LQKENI. The CDR3 totals 14 residues. CDR3: CASSQVAGGYEQYF. In DNA form, the CDR3 reads TGTGCCAGCTCGCAGGTCGCGGGAGGCTACGAGCAGTACTTC.

The chain has TRBV6-5 and TRBJ2-5; TRBD2 aligns across 10 bases. Germline V gene data show CDR1 as MNHEY and CDR2 as SVGAGI. CDR3 length: 16 amino acids. V gave up 3 bases and J gave up 4 bases; unmatched junction bases: 8. The CDR3 coding sequence is TGTGCCAGCAGTTATGGAGCGGGGGGGCCACGAGAGACCCAGTACTTC. It is translated as CASSYGAGGPRETQYF.

This rearrangement joins TRBV6-5 to TRBJ1-1; D unclear. This CDR3 comprises 14 residues. Per germline, CDR1 MNHEY and CDR2 SVGAGI. The V end lost 6 bases, the J end lost 0 bases, and 11 bases lay between the germline ends. CDR3 coding DNA: TGTGCCAGCAGACTTAATAGCATGAACACTGAAGCTTTCTTT. Translation gives CASRLNSMNTEAFF.

The sample holds a few counts of this clone. The chain combines TRBV5-1 with TRBJ2-1, with TRBD2 matching over 12 bases. The CDR3 contains 17 residues. The V segment lost 0 bases and the J segment 8 bases; nucleotides outside the gene matches: 9. The germline CDR1 and CDR2 sequences are SGHRS and YFSETQ. The DNA of the CDR3 is TGCGCCAGCAGCTTGGGACTAGCGGGAGCGATTGGCTATGAGCAGTTCTTC. Its protein product is CASSLGLAGAIGYEQFF.

The chain links TRBV5-5 to TRBJ1-1; D possibly corresponds to TRBD1 (5 bases). The CDR3 extends over 14 amino acids. Deletions cut 1 base from V and 1 base from J, with 8 bases between. Per the germline V gene, CDR1 is SGHKS and CDR2 is YYEKEE (reference sequence). The CDR3 loop is CASSLWGENTEAFF. In DNA form, the CDR3 reads TGTGCCAGCAGCTTGTGGGGGGAGAACACTGAAGCTTTCTTT.

This rearrangement joins TRBV5-4 to TRBJ2-5, with D perhaps TRBD2 (5 bases). The germline CDR1 and CDR2 sequences are SGHNT and YYREEE (reference sequence). The V end lost 1 base, the J end lost 0 bases, and 7 bases lay between the germline ends. The CDR3 consists of 14 residues. DNA for the CDR3: TGTGCCAGCAGCTTGTACGGGAACCAAGAGACCCAGTACTTC. Its translation: CASSLYGNQETQYF.

This rearrangement joins TRBV4-2 to TRBJ1-1; 8 nucleotides line up with TRBD1. The CDR3 loop spans 16 amino acids. Germline V gene sequence: CDR1 LGHNA, CDR2 YNFKEQ. V trimming: 3 bases; J trimming: 1 base; junction bases outside the gene matches: 7. The CDR3 sequence: CASSQNLGQENTEAFF. The CDR3 nucleotides are TGTGCCAGCAGCCAGAACCTGGGACAGGAGAACACTGAAGCTTTCTTT.

The V call is TRBV2, the J call TRBJ2-7; tentative D call: TRBD1 (5 bases). Germline values: CDR1 SNHLY, CDR2 FYNNEI. This CDR3 is built from 13 residues. Trimming shortened V by 6 bases and J by 13 bases, and 22 bases separated the two germline ends. This CDR3 reads CASSPDTSPVSYF. As DNA, the CDR3 is TGTGCCAGCAGCCCGGACACCTCGCCGGTCAGCTACTTC.

The chain carries TRBV10-3 and TRBJ1-2, with TRBD1 matching 9 bases. This CDR3 has 14 residues. Germline V gene lookup returns CDR1 ENHRY and CDR2 SYGVKD. The J segment lost 3 bases and the V segment lost 5 bases, leaving 4 bases of the junction unmatched. CDR3: CAISSQGADYGYTF. The DNA for the CDR3 is TGTGCCATCAGTTCACAGGGGGCGGACTATGGCTACACCTTC.